These T cell receptor beta chains were read from a single sample in a study of long-term antiretroviral therapy in people with HIV. TCRdb keeps only in-frame clones here, not all; method: immunoSEQ multiplex PCR. The sample holds some 31,000 clones, approximately 94% seen once. The sample was unsorted PBMCs, taken just over 7.2 years after starting antiretroviral therapy. Every receptor here comes from a man aged 45-60 years with HIV. CDR3s include the opening cysteine and the closing phenylalanine or tryptophan. Each record gives: V gene, CDR3 protein.

TRBV5-1,CASSLSGRSTGSTEAFF
TRBV5-8,CASSSRRRGRYNTGELFF
TRBV27,CASSLFGATEAFF
TRBV7-3,CASSLTSGGAANTGELFF
TRBV19,CASSIGSRTEAFF
TRBV6-1,CASSEAGVSGGAVRQFF
TRBV5-4,CASSLPVSNTEAFF
TRBV5-1,CASSFPGGYEQFF
TRBV9,CASSVATGTNTQYF
TRBV28,CASSSAAANTGELFF
TRBV9,CASSVASDTGELFF
TRBV30,CAWSSGQYGYTF
TRBV6-1,CASRGDTFSSEQYF
TRBV19,CASSPGGIRSNQPQHF
TRBV5-1,CASSLRTGAYEQYF
TRBV28,CASSRGQNYGYTF
TRBV5-1,CASSLESSYEQYF
TRBV10-1,CASSEPLGKRGSTDTQYF
TRBV30,CAWTGLERGEQYF
TRBV4-3,CASSQDRWGPEAFF
TRBV2,CASSLQAHEQYF
TRBV5-5,CASSSGALPSYDEQFF
TRBV5-5,CASSPGGSYGYTF
TRBV5-4,CASSYGPSDGGGYTF
TRBV7-9,CASSSGGLSYEQYF
TRBV6-1,CASRNYRAAYNEQFF
TRBV5-1,CASREAGIVNYGYTF
TRBV4-3,CASSQDVGQGRGYTF
TRBV27,CASRTGGVNEQYF
TRBV7-2,CASGLGLVAGYEQYF
TRBV11-1,CASSYSRVAGELFF
TRBV5-1,CASSFGRGQGTDTQYF
TRBV11-2,CASSLEGQPAKNIQYF
TRBV27,CASSLTATSTSDTQYF
TRBV7-2,CASSLGSEAFF
TRBV6-5,CASSYLGAINIQYF
TRBV7-9,CASSLDTPPPEQFF
TRBV9,CASSVAGTSGTDTQYF
TRBV6-1,CASRDRVIGNEQFF
TRBV6-1,CASSEGAGRTDTQYF